This T cell receptor (beta chain) was captured in a study of T-cell reconstitution after alpha-beta-depleted transplantation in children. In regard to this clonotype: Its cognate antigen is unknown.

Study outcomes and limitations: Elevated TCRbeta diversity at day 60 was traced, in some patients, to surviving recipient T cells and thymic progenitors. Reported findings indicate that, about two months after transplant, alpha-beta T cells came from several hundred expanded clones, which were derived from non-depleted graft cells. From newly produced T cells came most of the T-cell counts and diversity one year after transplant.

CDR1 and CDR2 (germline): SQVTM, ANQGSEA. This CDR3 region has 12 residues. V lost 7 bases and J lost 5, with 12 bases in between. Preparation of the TCRbeta library involved a method that used unique molecular identifiers. TCRdb independently ran MiXCR on the PCR reads; one entry per CDR3 protein. Among a few hundred thousand distinct CDR3 sequences, about 17% were seen once, and the ten largest hold under 30%. The sample here was PBMCs, mostly from graft donor cells, taken 360 days after TCRalphabeta/CD19-depleted stem cell transplant. The chain uses TRBV29-1 and TRBJ2-1; D may be TRBD2 (5 bases). The clonotype comes from a boy younger than two who had a stem cell transplant for Wiskott-Aldrich syndrome, so the T cells may come from the graft donor. The CDR3 loop is CSGWTSDNEQFF. The CDR3 coding sequence is TGCAGCGGTTGGACTTCCGACAATGAGCAGTTCTTC.